The 6 T cell receptor beta chains presented below share a single source sample, sequenced in a study of CD8+ T cells in alopecia areata. Treatment described: oral pan-JAK inhibitor, 5-10 mg twice daily. RNA was isolated and reverse transcribed to cDNA, the sequencing template. The assay was immunoSEQ multiplex PCR, and TCRdb's table has in-frame clones only and misses some. This table holds about 220,000 clones, roughly 56% found once. Sample: CD4+ T cells sorted from blood, taken at week 4, from a patient treated with tofacitinib. These receptor sequences come from a human donor with alopecia areata.

V usage is TRBV14 and J usage is TRBJ2-6; no firm D call. The CDR3 runs to 15 residues. Trimming took off 2 bases at V and 4 bases at J, with 9 bases between the two ends. The germline V gene encodes CDR1 SGHDN and CDR2 FVKESK. Here the CDR3 DNA reads TGTGCCAGCAGCCAAAAACTGTGGGGGGCCAACGTCCTGACTTTC. This codes for CASSQKLWGANVLTF.

This clone came up once. The chain couples TRBV5-1 to TRBJ1-6, with D possibly being TRBD1 (5 bases). Germline CDR1 SGHRS, CDR2 YFSETQ. The CDR3 loop spans 18 amino acids. Trimming removed 2 bases at V and 0 bases at J, with 15 bases between. The CDR3 is CASSFLDTTSSYNSPLHF. For the CDR3, the DNA is TGCGCCAGCAGCTTCTTGGACACGACTAGCTCCTATAATTCACCCCTCCACTTT.

Regarding this clone: Distinct nucleotide sequences in the sample also encode this CDR3. The chain uses TRBV5-1 and TRBJ2-1; TRBD2 agrees at 7 bases. Unmatched junction bases numbered 4, after V lost 3 bases and J lost 4 bases. The germline V gene encodes CDR1 SGHRS and CDR2 YFSETQ. The CDR3 loop spans 14 amino acids. The CDR3 protein is CASSSAGPYNEQFF. Here the CDR3 DNA reads TGCGCCAGCAGCTCAGCGGGGCCGTACAATGAGCAGTTCTTC.

The chain is built from TRBV27 and TRBJ1-2; D might be TRBD1 (6 bases). V was trimmed by 4 bases and J by 5 bases, leaving 17 bases between them. Looked up from germline, CDR1 is MNHEY and CDR2 is SMNVEV (reference sequence). The CDR3 totals 15 residues. Here the CDR3 reads CASSSMGAGLYGYTF. In DNA form, the CDR3 reads TGTGCCAGCAGTTCAATGGGGGCCGGGCTATATGGCTACACCTTC.

This rearrangement joins TRBV28 to TRBJ1-1, with TRBD1 matching over 12 bases. V dropped 4 bases and J dropped 6; count of bases not matched to a gene: 3. The CDR3 runs to 14 residues. The germline gives CDR1 MDHEN, CDR2 SYDVKM. This CDR3 is CASSSGQGAAEAFF. CDR3 in DNA: TGTGCCAGCAGTTCGGGACAGGGGGCGGCTGAAGCTTTCTTT.

The chain combines TRBV29-1 with TRBJ1-1; D gene uncertain. Germline V gene lookup returns CDR1 SQVTM and CDR2 ANQGSEA. The CDR3 length is 14 residues. CDR3 protein: CSSDAGLENTEAFF. The DNA for the CDR3 is TGCAGTAGCGACGCCGGTCTTGAGAACACTGAAGCTTTCTTT.